This entry is about one T cell receptor beta chain. The sample is drawn from a study of T cells after yellow fever vaccination. TCRdb independently ran MiXCR on the 5' RACE reads; one entry per CDR3 protein. The sample has approximately 600,000 distinct CDR3 sequences, 12% seen once. V was clipped by 5 bases and J by 0 bases, with 17 bases between them. This CDR3 contains 15 residues. Germline V gives CDR1 DFQATT, CDR2 SNEGSKA (reference sequence). Specimen: PBMCs, collected on the day of the yellow fever booster vaccination. The genes are TRBV20-1 and TRBJ2-7, with a possible D match to TRBD2 (6 bases). This TCR came from a man aged 25 to 40 who received the YFV17D yellow fever vaccine. CDR3 bases: TGCAGTGCTGAGCCGGTGGGGGGAAGCTCCTACGAGCAGTACTTC. Amino acids: CSAEPVGGSSYEQYF.